Here is one T cell receptor beta chain with its context. Which antigen it targets is not known. One base away there is no much larger clone; base qualities are not given. This sample was taken from a study of tumor-infiltrating lymphocytes in localized non-small cell lung cancer (dated by TCRdb to the early 2020s). Background for the entire study: Patients whose samples were collected after neoadjuvant chemotherapy, as well as both smokers and never-smokers and several histologies, were included in the cohort. Resected tumor tissue and uninvolved lung tissue described as non-adjacent to the tumor were contributed by each patient, with both tissues obtained from the same patient. Alongside flow cytometry, multiplex immunofluorescence, RNA-seq, exome sequencing and proteomics, TCR sequencing was applied to the same patients as one of several integrated assays. In total, the ICON cohort consisted of 150 surgical patients with localized non-small cell lung cancer who had their tumors resected. A total of approximately 55 patients were part of the paired comparison of immunoSEQ T-cell fraction between tumor and uninvolved lung.

ICON enrollment began in early 2016, and the last patient was enrolled in late 2018. Fresh tumor and matched uninvolved tissue for in-depth immune analyses, including TCR sequencing, were collected from a subcohort of around 76 patients. No cell sorting was done, and TCR sequencing was instead run on DNA isolated from bulk tissue. Trimming takes 6 bases off V and 6 bases off J; junction bases not matched to a gene: 11. The germline V gene yields LGHNA for CDR1 and YNFKEQ for CDR2. Including cysteine and phenylalanine, the CDR3 has 15 amino acids. Left in the record is the CDR3 DNA by itself, 45 bases read in frame from the first base. Broad study findings and their caveats: Different pieces of the same tissue were used for different assays, so technical variation could not be separated from intratumor heterogeneity. Assay coverage varied across patients depending on available tissue quantity, so only a subset of the cohort had TCR sequencing. No difference in TCR-derived T-cell fraction was observed between the flow cytometry-defined immunotypes IM1 (good prognosis) and IM2 (poor prognosis). Higher T cell infiltration in tumors than in uninvolved lung tissue was supported by TCRbeta sequencing, consistent with immunofluorescence CD3 counts. Tumor T-cell fraction from TCR sequencing was not associated with recurrence-free survival (p = 0.61).

TCR sequencing with the immunoSEQ assay provided the T-cell fraction in tumor and uninvolved lung tissue. The authors' analysis ran thus. In the survival analysis, patients were divided into a high T-cell fraction group (upper tertile) and a low T-cell fraction group (lower two tertiles), and the two groups were compared using a log-rank test. Paired tumor versus uninvolved lung differences in T-cell fraction were tested with a signed-rank test. TCRdb re-hosts the immuneACCESS table, in-frame sequences only. Its copies lack some clones; in the studies checked, an unresolved V gene accounts for under half of them, and the cause for the rest is not known. D and trimming were read from the DNA, whereas the V and J calls and clone size are those reported in that table. For this sample the table gives over 15,000 clones, of which 45% were detected only once. In total, the top ten clones hold 16% of the sample.

The chain couples TRBV4-2 to TRBJ1-2, with TRBD1 identical over 9 junction bases. The specimen was lung tumor tissue. The receptor's source is a human donor with non-small cell lung cancer. The CDR3 reads CASRLGGTGLHGYTF. The nucleotide sequence is given as TGTGCCAGCAGATTAGGCGGGACAGGGCTCCATGGCTACACCTTC.